The 15 T cell receptor beta chains in this list originate from one sample, sequenced in a study of blood T cells in healthy people across ages. Next came a second PCR, run for roughly 6 to 11 cycles, which used a sample-barcoded 5' primer along with a J-beta primer mix. TCRdb analysed the 5' RACE reads with MiXCR anew, one entry per CDR3 protein. Of 850,000 to 1,100,000 distinct CDR3 sequences in the sample, about two fifths are singletons; the top ten hold around 12%. Specimen: blood. The receptors shown here come from a man aged 18 to 29 in good health.

V is TRBV20-1 and J is TRBJ2-5, with TRBD2 matching 7 bases. Near its end, the DNA agrees better with TRBJ2-4, so the J call may be wrong. CDR3 length: 13 residues. Germline V gene sequence: CDR1 DFQATT, CDR2 SNEGSKA (reference sequence). CDR3 sequence reads: CSARGAGRGIQYF. CDR3 DNA: TGCAGTGCTAGAGGTGCGGGGAGGGGCATTCAGTACTTC.

The chain links TRBV6-2 or TRBV6-3 to TRBJ1-1; D not certain. CDR3 size: 12 residues. The germline CDR1 and CDR2 sequences are MNHEY and SVGEGT. Trimming took 11 bases from V and 8 from J, leaving 18 bases between them. The CDR3 region has the DNA TGTGCCGGCCGCACCATAAACCAAGAAGCTTTCTTT. Encoded protein: CAGRTINQEAFF.

This clonotype occurred many times. The gene calls are TRBV10-3 and TRBJ2-5; 11 positions match TRBD2. Germline V gene data show CDR1 as ENHRY and CDR2 as SYGVKD. V dropped 2 bases and J dropped 1; count of bases not matched to a gene: 15. CDR3 length equals 20 residues. The CDR3 sequence is CAISEKQDGTSGQVQETQYF. CDR3 bases: TGTGCCATCAGTGAGAAACAAGATGGGACTAGCGGACAAGTCCAAGAGACCCAGTACTTC.

This clonotype was seen more than once but under ten times. The rearrangement links TRBV7-2 to TRBJ1-2, with a tentative D call TRBD1 (5 bases). This CDR3 has 13 residues. With 4 bases removed from V and 8 bases from J, the gap between germline ends came to 14 bases. Looked up from germline, CDR1 is SGHTA and CDR2 is FQGNSA. In nucleotides, the CDR3 is TGTGCCAGCAGCTCTCAGGGAGGAAGGGGCTACACCTTC. It yields the protein CASSSQGGRGYTF.

This chain connects TRBV4-2 to TRBJ2-1; a possible D gene is TRBD1 (5 bases). Per germline, CDR1 LGHNA and CDR2 YNFKEQ. CDR3 size: 15 residues. The V gene lost 1 base and the J gene lost 5 bases, with 12 bases spanning the gap. The CDR3 region has the DNA TGTGCCAGCAGCCAAGGCAGACAGAAGAACAATGAGCAGTTCTTC. Protein sequence: CASSQGRQKNNEQFF.

The chain uses TRBV4-1 and TRBJ2-5; D is undetermined. V lost 0 bases, J lost 4 bases, and 9 bases lay in between. The CDR3 has 14 amino acids. Germline CDR1 and CDR2: MGHRA and YSYEKL. Written as DNA, the CDR3 is TGCGCCAGCAGCCAAGAATTGGGGTTAGAGACCCAGTACTTC. Translation: CASSQELGLETQYF.

This chain joins TRBV10-3 and TRBJ1-4; D might be TRBD1 (5 bases). The germline V and J ends were trimmed by 0 bases and 8 bases, with 13 bases remaining between them. Germline assignment: CDR1 ENHRY and CDR2 SYGVKD. This CDR3 has 15 amino acids. The DNA for the CDR3 is TGTGCCATCAGTGAGTCGGGGCCATCCCGCGAAAAACTGTTTTTT. Translating gives CAISESGPSREKLFF.

CDR3 amino acids: CASSQVIGESSGNTIYF. Here the CDR3 DNA reads TGTGCCAGCAGCCAAGTGATCGGAGAGAGCTCTGGAAACACCATATATTTT. The gene calls are TRBV4-2 and TRBJ1-3; D gene uncertain. The length of the CDR3 is 17 residues. The germline V and J ends were trimmed by 1 base and 0 bases, with 13 bases remaining between them. CDR1 is LGHNA, CDR2 YNFKEQ, per germline.

On this clonotype: A much bigger clone sits one base away, suggesting this may be a read error. This chain joins TRBV29-1 and TRBJ2-4; D gene uncertain. V lost 3 bases and J 13 bases, leaving 16 bases between the germline ends. CDR3 size: 12 residues. Germline CDR1 and CDR2: SQVTM and ANQGSEA. This CDR3 is CSVDRHPNEQYF. The CDR3 DNA reads TGCAGCGTTGATCGACACCCCAATGAGCAGTACTTC.

The chain is built from TRBV27 and TRBJ1-1, with D uncertain. CDR3 length: 15 residues. Germline CDR1 MNHEY, CDR2 SMNVEV (reference sequence). The germline V and J ends were trimmed by 2 bases and 0 bases, with 10 bases remaining between them. The CDR3 coding sequence is TGTGCCAGCAGTTTAATCCCCAGGATGAACACTGAAGCTTTCTTT. Its translation is CASSLIPRMNTEAFF.

This clonotype turned up a few times. CDR3 amino acids: CASSAPEKLFF. The CDR3 bases are TGTGCCAGCAGTGCCCCCGAAAAACTGTTTTTT. J is TRBJ1-4 and V is TRBV12-3 or TRBV12-4, with D hard to call. The CDR3 sequence is 11 residues long. The V and J ends lost 5 bases and 8 bases respectively, with 6 bases between them.

The chain links TRBV5-1 to TRBJ2-1, with 9 positions matching TRBD1. The J call may not be correct, given that the DNA end is closer to TRBJ2-7. The V gene's germline CDR1 is SGHRS and CDR2 YFSETQ. The CDR3 sequence is 14 residues long. CDR3 protein: CASSSGTGKDEQYF. The CDR3 nucleotides read TGCGCCAGCAGCTCGGGGACAGGGAAAGATGAGCAGTACTTC.

The chain has TRBV4-3 and TRBJ1-6; D perhaps matches TRBD1 (5 bases). Looked up from germline, CDR1 is LGHNA and CDR2 is YSLEER. The CDR3 runs to 15 residues. V was pared by 0 bases and J by 5 bases, with 8 bases between. This CDR3 reads CASSQEQVNNSPLHF. The CDR3 nucleotides read TGCGCCAGCAGCCAAGAACAGGTGAATAATTCACCCCTCCACTTT.

As for this clonotype: An end of the junction does not agree with germline; a read error may underlie this. The chain links TRBV7-2 to TRBJ1-4; D is ambiguous. This CDR3 has 18 amino acids. The germline V gene has CDR1 SGHTA and CDR2 FQGNSA. The CDR3 region is CASSLALVRSSTNEELFF. DNA for the CDR3: TGTGCCAGCAGCTTAGCGCTAGTTAGGAGCTCAACTAATGAAGAACTGTTTTTT.

This clonotype was recorded a few times. Since a much larger clone is just one base distant, this may be a read error. The V and J genes are TRBV25-1 and TRBJ1-2, with TRBD1 as a possible D gene (6 bases). Germline CDR1 is MGHDK and CDR2 is SYGVNS. V lost 2 bases and J 3 bases, leaving 7 bases between the germline ends. This CDR3 has 13 amino acids. The DNA of the CDR3 is TGTGCCAGCAGTGAAGGGGGGCACTATGGCTACACCTTC. This encodes CASSEGGHYGYTF.